A single sample gave rise to the 29 T cell receptor beta chains below, sequenced in a study of human T cells and chemical hapten exposure. Documented time point: pre-sensitization, week 0. Sample treatment: therapeutic diphenylcyclopropenone sensitization with weekly scalp DPC. TCRdb recomputed calls from the RACE reads with MiXCR, one row per CDR3 protein. The data hold more than 75,000 distinct CDR3 sequences, with 9.6% observed a single time. The sequenced sample was whole blood, obtained in connection with sensitization to the hapten diphenylcyclopropenone (DPC). Receptors were obtained from a woman aged 35 to 49 with alopecia areata. Some clones in this sample may be carry-over from other donors' samples.

This clonotype came up many times. The chain carries TRBV28 and TRBJ2-3, with TRBD1 matching 10 bases. The CDR3 has 15 residues. CDR1 is MDHEN and CDR2 is SYDVKM in the germline V gene. V was clipped by 3 bases and J by 8 bases; unmatched bases: 8. The DNA for the CDR3 is TGTGCCAGCAGTTTCCGGGACAGGGGAAAGGGTACGCAGTATTTT. The encoded protein is CASSFRDRGKGTQYF. The full variable domain, in which reference TRBV28 and TRBJ2-3 provide the parts outside the CDR3, is DVKVTQSSRYLVKRTGEKVFLECVQDMDHENMFWYRQDPGLGLRLIYFSYDVKMKEKGDIPEGYSVSREKKERFSLILESASTNQTSMYLCASSFRDRGKGTQYFGPGTRLTVL.

This clonotype showed up many times. The chain joins TRBV29-1 to TRBJ1-1; 10 positions agree with TRBD1. Germline CDR1 reads SQVTM; CDR2 reads ANQGSEA. The V and J ends lost 5 bases and 2 bases, in that order; junction bases with no gene match: 14. This CDR3 comprises 17 residues. CDR3 nucleotides: TGCAGCGTTCTACCCCTTGGGACAGGGGATCGAAACACTGAAGCTTTCTTT. The encoded protein is CSVLPLGTGDRNTEAFF.

The chain is built from TRBV5-4 and TRBJ1-2; TRBD1 agrees at 7 bases. J was trimmed by 4 bases and V by 4 bases; bases with no gene match: 7. The germline CDR1 and CDR2 sequences are SGHNT and YYREEE (reference sequence). The CDR3 is 14 residues long. The CDR3 sequence is CASSPGGYGYGYTF. The CDR3 DNA reads as TGTGCCAGCAGCCCAGGGGGATACGGCTATGGCTACACCTTC.

This clonotype was seen at least ten times. The rearrangement joins TRBV5-1 to TRBJ1-1; D remains unclear. From germline, CDR1 is SGHRS and CDR2 YFSETQ. V gave up 2 bases and J gave up 10 bases, with 18 bases separating them. CDR3 length: 14 residues. CDR3 loop: CASSLETPPKRAFF. In DNA form, the CDR3 reads TGCGCCAGCAGCTTAGAGACTCCCCCCAAACGAGCTTTCTTT. Drawing the rest from reference TRBV5-1 and TRBJ1-1, the complete variable domain is KAGVTQTPRYLIKTRGQQVTLSCSPISGHRSVSWYQQTPGQGLQFLFEYFSETQRNKGNFPGRFSGRQFSNSRSEMNVSTLELGDSALYLCASSLETPPKRAFFGQGTRLTVV.

The chain employs TRBV2 and TRBJ1-6, with no clear D. Looked up from germline, CDR1 is SNHLY and CDR2 is FYNNEI. V gave up 6 bases and J gave up 10 bases, with 13 bases separating them. The CDR3 totals 13 residues. The CDR3 DNA reads as TGTGCCAGCAGACCCCTCTTACAGTCACCCCTCCACTTT. This sequence encodes CASRPLLQSPLHF.

This clonotype was observed a single time. Just one base apart from a much larger clone, this may be a read error. The chain is built from TRBV7-6 and TRBJ2-7; no clear D gene. The CDR3 length is 13 residues. The germline V gene encodes CDR1 SGHVS and CDR2 FNYEAQ. CDR3 sequence: CTSSSRARGGQYF. CDR3 coding DNA: TGTACCAGCAGCTCCCGGGCCCGAGGTGGGCAGTACTTC.

The chain recombines TRBV7-6 with TRBJ2-5; D unresolved. Trimming shortened V by 5 bases and J by 0 bases, and 7 bases separated the two germline ends. This CDR3 is built from 13 residues. From germline, CDR1 is SGHVS and CDR2 FNYEAQ. DNA for the CDR3: TGTGCCAGCAGCCCCCGGTACCAAGAGACCCAGTACTTC. Encoded protein: CASSPRYQETQYF.

In its sample, this clonotype was seen a few times. In DNA form, the CDR3 reads TGTGCCAGCAGCCGCCGGGACAGGGGCTTTTATGAGCAGTTCTTC. Protein: CASSRRDRGFYEQFF. The rearrangement links TRBV14 to TRBJ2-1; 10 nucleotides line up with TRBD1. With V trimmed by 4 bases and J by 8 bases, 8 bases remained unmatched. CDR3 length equals 15 residues. Germline V gene lookup returns CDR1 SGHDN and CDR2 FVKESK.

The chain joins TRBV10-3 to TRBJ2-3; D might be TRBD2 (5 bases). Per the germline V gene, CDR1 is ENHRY and CDR2 is SYGVKD. This CDR3 contains 12 residues. V lost 10 bases and J 7 bases, leaving 15 bases between the germline ends. DNA of the CDR3: TGTGCCACCGACCGGACCGGGAATACGCAGTATTTT. It translates to CATDRTGNTQYF.

This clonotype showed up many times. The V call is TRBV12-3 or TRBV12-4, the J call TRBJ1-1, with no clear D. This CDR3 has 11 residues. Trimming stripped 6 bases from V and 4 bases from J, with 6 bases between. The CDR3 spells CASSRGTEAFF. The CDR3, as DNA: TGTGCCAGCAGCCGAGGCACTGAAGCTTTCTTT.

Only a few counts were recorded for this clonotype. The rearrangement joins TRBV20-1 to TRBJ2-5, with TRBD2 matching 8 bases. J lost 4 bases, V lost 8 bases, and 9 bases had no gene match. The germline gives CDR1 DFQATT, CDR2 SNEGSKA (reference sequence). The CDR3 length is 13 residues. CDR3 residues: CSSPIAGLETQYF. CDR3 bases: TGCAGTTCGCCCATAGCGGGGCTAGAGACCCAGTACTTC.

The chain is built from TRBV28 and TRBJ2-1; D gene ambiguous. The germline V gene has CDR1 MDHEN and CDR2 SYDVKM. The CDR3 consists of 15 residues. The V and J ends lost 2 bases and 1 base respectively, with 9 bases between them. The CDR3 loop is CASSLPGRSYNEQFF. The CDR3 region has the DNA TGTGCCAGCAGTTTACCGGGCCGTTCCTACAATGAGCAGTTCTTC.

This rearrangement joins TRBV4-1 to TRBJ1-3, with 8 bases aligning to TRBD1. This CDR3 has 16 residues. Germline CDR1 MGHRA, CDR2 YSYEKL. J was trimmed by 4 bases and V by 1 base; bases with no gene match: 6. The CDR3 coding sequence is TGCGCCAGCAGCCAAGGAAGGGACAGGACAGGAAACACCATATATTTT. Residues: CASSQGRDRTGNTIYF.

In this sample, this clonotype turned up many times. The V gene is TRBV7-2, the J gene TRBJ2-7, with D perhaps being TRBD1 or TRBD2 (5 bases each). Trimming took off 2 bases at V and 9 bases at J, with 11 bases between the two ends. The CDR3 has 12 amino acids. Germline loops: CDR1 SGHTA, CDR2 FQGNSA. DNA for the CDR3: TGTGCCAGCAGCTTACTGGGGACCGGGCAGTACTTC. The encoded protein is CASSLLGTGQYF.

This clonotype was recorded a few times. The gene calls are TRBV15 and TRBJ1-5, with a possible D match to TRBD1 (5 bases). The CDR3 covers 15 residues. V lost 5 bases and J 1 base, leaving 12 bases between the germline ends. The V gene's germline CDR1 is LNHNV and CDR2 YYDKDF (reference sequence). CDR3 residues: CATSAVGGSNQPQHF. The CDR3 coding sequence is TGTGCCACCAGCGCCGTCGGGGGAAGCAATCAGCCCCAGCATTTT.

This clonotype was observed a few times. The J gene is TRBJ1-1, the V gene TRBV6-2 or TRBV6-3, with TRBD1 as a possible D gene (5 bases). This CDR3 has 15 residues. V gave up 3 bases and J gave up 0 bases, with 11 bases separating them. Germline CDR1 MNHEY, CDR2 SVGEGT. In DNA form, the CDR3 reads TGTGCCAGCAGTTATAGAGAGGGGATGAACACTGAAGCTTTCTTT. Protein sequence: CASSYREGMNTEAFF.

The chain carries TRBV6-2 or TRBV6-3 and TRBJ2-4; 10 bases fit TRBD2. This CDR3 has 16 amino acids. With V trimmed by 0 bases and J by 4 bases, 3 bases remained unmatched. Germline V gives CDR1 MNHEY, CDR2 SVGEGT. CDR3 sequence reads: CASSYSETSGKNIQYF. Written as DNA, the CDR3 is TGTGCCAGCAGTTACTCTGAGACTAGCGGGAAAAACATTCAGTACTTC.

For this clonotype: A much larger clone sits a single nucleotide away, making a read error possible. The chain uses TRBV6-5 and TRBJ2-5, with D possibly TRBD2 on 5 matching bases. Germline V CDR1 and CDR2: MNHEY, SVGAGI. The CDR3 length is 16 residues. Here the CDR3 DNA reads TGTGCCAGCAGGTCCCGGGGAGATTGGTACCAAGAGAACCAGTACTTC. Amino acid sequence: CASRSRGDWYQENQYF.

The CDR3 DNA sequence: TGTGCCAGCACCCGGACAGGAACTGGAAACACCATATATTTT. This gives the protein CASTRTGTGNTIYF. The chain is built from TRBV6-1 and TRBJ1-3; 7 bases align to TRBD1. CDR3 size: 14 residues. Germline loops: CDR1 MNHNS, CDR2 SASEGT. V was clipped by 7 bases and J by 2 bases; unmatched bases: 5.

This clonotype was counted at least ten times. The chain joins TRBV6-5 to TRBJ2-2, with 14 positions matching TRBD2. Germline CDR1 and CDR2: MNHEY and SVGAGI. V shed 6 bases, J shed 3 bases, and the junction held 6 bases outside the gene matches. There are 17 residues in the CDR3. DNA of the CDR3: TGTGCCAGCAGCCGCGGACTAGCGGGGGGATACACCGGGGAGCTGTTTTTT. This sequence encodes CASSRGLAGGYTGELFF.

The table lists this clonotype with a few counts. The junction departs from germline at one end; a sequencing error may be responsible. The V gene is TRBV5-4, the J gene TRBJ1-1; unclear D gene. Germline V gene data show CDR1 as SGHNT and CDR2 as YYREEE (reference sequence). The CDR3 runs 12 residues. Here the CDR3 DNA reads TGTGCCCGCAGCTTGCGGGGCACTGAAGCTTTCTTT. It codes for CARSLRGTEAFF.

This clonotype occurred many times. The rearrangement links TRBV15 to TRBJ1-1; D might be TRBD1 (5 bases). Germline V gene lookup returns CDR1 LNHNV and CDR2 YYDKDF (reference sequence). V dropped 0 bases and J dropped 5 bases, with 13 bases sitting between them. This CDR3 is 15 amino acids long. The CDR3 bases are TGTGCCACCAGCAGAGAGGAGGGGAGGAGAACTGAAGCTTTCTTT. Translation gives CATSREEGRRTEAFF.

CDR3 sequence: CASSIGGLNTGELFF. DNA of the CDR3: TGTGCCAGCAGTATCGGCGGGCTCAACACCGGGGAGCTGTTTTTT. This chain joins TRBV28 and TRBJ2-2; a weak D match, TRBD2 (5 bases). CDR1 and CDR2 (germline): MDHEN, SYDVKM. Deletions cut 5 bases from V and 2 bases from J, with 12 bases between. This CDR3 is 15 amino acids long.

Many counts were recorded for this clonotype. The chain combines TRBV7-9 with TRBJ1-1; no definite D call. V gave up 3 bases and J gave up 3 bases, with 8 bases separating them. Germline lookup yields CDR1 SEHNR and CDR2 FQNEAQ (reference sequence). This CDR3 region has 13 residues. The CDR3 spells CASSFYPDTEAFF. In DNA form, the CDR3 reads TGTGCCAGCAGCTTCTATCCCGACACTGAAGCTTTCTTT.

The rearrangement joins TRBV7-2 to TRBJ2-7; 11 bases are shared with TRBD1. CDR3 length: 14 amino acids. Germline assignment: CDR1 SGHTA and CDR2 FQGNSA. Trimming cost V 5 bases and J 4 bases; bases outside gene matches: 4. The CDR3 loop is CASSRTGGNYEQYF. CDR3 bases: TGTGCCAGCAGCCGGACAGGGGGCAATTACGAGCAGTACTTC.

This clonotype was picked up many times. J is TRBJ2-6 and V is TRBV5-1; 7 bases match TRBD1. The J segment lost 0 bases and the V segment lost 1 base, leaving 4 bases of the junction unmatched. CDR1 and CDR2 from the germline V gene are SGHRS and YFSETQ. CDR3 length equals 17 residues. DNA for the CDR3: TGCGCCAGCAGCTTGACAGGGGCGTTCTCTGGGGCCAACGTCCTGACTTTC. Its protein product is CASSLTGAFSGANVLTF.

This clonotype was observed many times. CDR3 sequence (DNA): TGTGCCAGCAGCCGCCAATACAATGAGCAGTTCTTC. It codes for CASSRQYNEQFF. The V gene is TRBV3-1, the J gene TRBJ2-1; no firm D call. V was trimmed by 4 bases and J by 4 bases, leaving 5 bases between them. Germline lookup yields CDR1 LGHDT and CDR2 YNNKEL (reference sequence). The CDR3 loop spans 12 amino acids.

The chain recombines TRBV5-4 with TRBJ2-4; unclear D gene. Germline V CDR1 and CDR2: SGHNT, YYREEE (reference sequence). V was clipped by 0 bases and J by 0 bases, with 4 bases between them. The CDR3 length is 14 residues. This CDR3 reads CASSLDLAKNIQYF. Written as DNA, the CDR3 is TGTGCCAGCAGCTTGGATCTAGCCAAAAACATTCAGTACTTC.

This clonotype has only a few counts. This chain uses TRBV5-1 with TRBJ2-1; 8 bases match TRBD1. V lost 3 bases and J lost 3; bases outside the gene matches: 8. Looked up from germline, CDR1 is SGHRS and CDR2 is YFSETQ. The CDR3 runs to 16 residues. The DNA for the CDR3 is TGCGCCAGCAGCTGGACAGGGTTTAAGGTCTACAATGAGCAGTTCTTC. Protein: CASSWTGFKVYNEQFF.